This T cell receptor (beta chain) was found in a study of cytomegalovirus exposure and HLA in healthy donors. Study background: Inside one of the first data releases sat about 85 million unique TCRs taken from HLA-typed donors.

The study ran its PCR with 60 Vbeta and 13 Jbeta primers. Produced via immunoSEQ multiplex PCR; TCRdb's table is partial and in-frame only. This table holds 230,000 or so clones, 80% to 95% found once. The CDR3 is 16 residues long. V was cut by 1 base and J by 7 bases, with 16 bases left in between. Germline CDR1 is SGHVS and CDR2 is FQNEAQ. Study-level findings and limits: Accurate predictions that matched the HLA-A and HLA-B alleles of most subjects were reportedly made from TCR beta sequences. Sequencing probably produced one cluster of sequence variants that were highly shared. In a later analysis, most CMV-associated TCR beta chains appeared HLA-restricted.

On this clone: The antigen remains unidentified.

This chain uses TRBV7-8 with TRBJ1-4; tentative D call: TRBD1 (6 bases). The TCR comes from a girl aged 2-10 years in good health and CMV-seronegative. Material for sequencing was PBMCs. The CDR3 DNA reads as TGTGCCAGCAGCTTAGAGATCGGGGGGCTGGGTGAAAAACTGTTTTTT. Protein product: CASSLEIGGLGEKLFF.